This entry is about one T cell receptor beta chain. Authors' processing steps: Amplified reference gene primers provided the basis for estimating nucleated cell counts. Here immunoSEQ multiplex PCR was the method, and the copy in TCRdb shows in-frame clones only, minus some. From that table come the V and J calls and clone size; the DNA was used to work out D and trimming. There are fewer than 200,000 clones in the sample; around 90% occur only once, and about 4.9% lies in the top ten. Seattle patients were enrolled during active infection and followed longitudinally. This sample is drawn from a study of blood T cell repertoires in COVID-19. Looking at the study overall: Samples representing acute and convalescent COVID-19 were sourced from the United States, Italy and Spain. Sources were T cells, B-cell-depleted T cells, or PBMCs; the material itself was cDNA or gDNA.

The V end lost 1 base, the J end lost 2 bases, and 9 bases lay between the germline ends. The CDR3 contains 14 residues. The V gene's germline CDR1 is SGHVS and CDR2 FNYEAQ. The receptor was derived from a man younger than 35 with COVID-19, enrolled during active disease. Material for sequencing was peripheral blood. The chain combines TRBV7-6 with TRBJ2-7, with D possibly TRBD2 on 6 matching bases. The CDR3 bases are TGTGCCAGCAGCTTAGGCGGGGCCCCCTACGAGCAGTACTTC. This translates into CASSLGGAPYEQYF.